This is a list of T cell receptor beta chains from one sample in a study of blood T cell repertoires in COVID-19. The assay was immunoSEQ multiplex PCR, and TCRdb's table has in-frame clones only and misses some. The sample has about 48,000 clones; over 65% are singletons. Sequenced material: peripheral blood. Every receptor here comes from a woman aged 55-69 years with acute or convalescent COVID-19. Both conserved end residues are part of each CDR3. The D gene is left open where the match is weak. Not every row has a clone size; where given, it reads once, few, many or a size class.

15	.	TRBV4-1	few	TRBJ1-5	CASSQERQRNQPQHF	TGCGCCAGCAGCCAAGAACGACAGCGCAATCAGCCCCAGCATTTT
12	.	TRBV7-9	.	TRBJ1-6	CASSLGVSPLHF	TGTGCCAGCAGCTTAGGAGTTTCACCCCTCCACTTT
14	.	TRBV15	.	TRBJ2-5	CATSYDVRAETQYF	TGTGCCACCAGTTATGATGTCAGGGCAGAGACCCAGTACTTC
16	TRBD2	TRBV9	.	TRBJ2-2	CASSVASGRATGELFF	TGTGCCAGCAGCGTAGCCAGCGGGAGGGCCACCGGGGAGCTGTTTTTT
15	TRBD1	TRBV13	.	TRBJ2-1	CASSETGVDYNEQFF	TGTGCCAGCAGCGAGACAGGGGTTGACTACAATGAGCAGTTCTTC
14	.	TRBV7-2	.	TRBJ1-1	CASTLRGKNTEAFF	TGTGCCAGCACCCTAAGGGGGAAGAACACTGAAGCTTTCTTT
15	.	TRBV18	few	TRBJ1-2	CASSLRTADIYGYTF	TGTGCCAGCTCACTAAGGACAGCCGATATCTATGGCTACACCTTC
13	.	TRBV5-1	.	TRBJ1-6	CASSWAHNSPLHF	TGCGCCAGCAGCTGGGCACATAATTCACCCCTCCACTTT
13	.	TRBV7-9	.	TRBJ1-5	CASSRDNNQPQHF	TGTGCCAGCAGCCGAGATAACAATCAGCCCCAGCATTTT
14	TRBD1	TRBV19	.	TRBJ2-5	CASRGTGGLETQYF	TGTGCCAGTAGAGGTACAGGGGGCTTGGAGACCCAGTACTTC
13	.	TRBV25-1	.	TRBJ2-7	CASSESLAYEQYF	TGTGCCAGCAGTGAATCTCTTGCCTACGAGCAGTACTTC
13	.	TRBV19	.	TRBJ1-6	CASSREHNSPLHF	TGTGCCAGTAGTAGGGAGCATAATTCACCCCTCCACTTT
17	TRBD1	TRBV10-3	.	TRBJ1-3	CAPVRQGALASGNTIYF	TGTGCCCCCGTACGACAGGGGGCCCTAGCTTCTGGAAACACCATATATTTT
18	.	TRBV18	once	TRBJ1-3	CASSPPPGPGRNGNTIYF	TGTGCCAGCTCACCACCCCCCGGACCAGGGCGTAACGGAAACACCATATATTTT
13	TRBD2	TRBV25-1	.	TRBJ2-7	CASTTSGVGEQYF	TGTGCCAGCACAACTAGCGGGGTCGGGGAGCAGTACTTC
11	.	TRBV20-1	.	TRBJ1-1	CSASKALGAFF	TGCAGTGCTAGTAAAGCCCTTGGAGCTTTCTTT
14	.	TRBV6-5	.	TRBJ1-4	CASSWTANDEKLFF	TGTGCCAGCAGTTGGACAGCTAATGATGAAAAACTGTTTTTT
15	TRBD1	TRBV19	.	TRBJ1-2	CASSNRQGQVYGYTF	TGTGCCAGTAGTAACCGACAGGGTCAGGTCTATGGCTACACCTTC
15	TRBD1	TRBV6-6	.	TRBJ1-4	CASSYQGQVNEKLFF	TGTGCCAGCAGTTACCAGGGACAGGTTAATGAAAAACTGTTTTTT
15	TRBD2	TRBV11-2	.	TRBJ2-3	CASSSVSGRVDTQYF	TGTGCCAGCAGCTCAGTTAGCGGGAGAGTAGATACGCAGTATTTT
15	.	TRBV19	.	TRBJ2-2	CASSLLAANTGELFF	TGTGCCAGTAGTTTACTAGCAGCGAACACCGGGGAGCTGTTTTTT
13	.	TRBV7-2	.	TRBJ2-7	CASSWELTREQYF	TGTGCCAGCAGCTGGGAACTAACTAGGGAGCAGTACTTC
15	TRBD1	TRBV4-1	few	TRBJ1-3	CASSPRQGAGNTIYF	TGCGCCAGCAGCCCACGACAGGGGGCTGGAAACACCATATATTTT
14	.	TRBV19	few	TRBJ2-5	CASSSSSVQETQYF	TGTGCCAGTAGTTCTTCTAGCGTCCAAGAGACCCAGTACTTC
15	TRBD1	TRBV28	.	TRBJ2-7	CASSVGQGASYEQYF	TGTGCCAGCAGCGTGGGACAGGGGGCCTCCTACGAGCAGTACTTC
13	.	TRBV12-3/TRBV12-4	.	TRBJ2-2	CASLRGGTGELFF	TGTGCCAGCCTTAGGGGAGGCACCGGGGAGCTGTTTTTT
15	TRBD2	TRBV5-8	.	TRBJ2-5	CASSSRLAFGETQYF	TGTGCCAGCAGCTCGCGACTAGCGTTTGGGGAGACCCAGTACTTC
14	.	TRBV2	.	TRBJ1-3	CASGRIRSGNTIYF	TGTGCCAGTGGCAGGATCCGCTCTGGAAACACCATATATTTT
12	.	TRBV12-3/TRBV12-4	.	TRBJ1-5	CASREDNQPQHF	TGTGCCAGCCGGGAAGACAATCAGCCCCAGCATTTT
16	TRBD2	TRBV5-4	once	TRBJ2-5	CASSLNLAGVKETQYF	TGTGCCAGCAGCCTGAATCTAGCGGGGGTGAAAGAGACCCAGTACTTC
14	TRBD1	TRBV19	.	TRBJ1-2	CASSLQGADYGYTF	TGTGCCAGTAGCCTACAGGGGGCGGACTATGGCTACACCTTC
12	.	TRBV12-3/TRBV12-4	.	TRBJ2-7	CASSLTGYEQYF	TGTGCCAGCAGCCTCACAGGTTACGAGCAGTACTTC
14	TRBD1	TRBV7-9	.	TRBJ1-4	CASSFDRGNEKLFF	TGTGCCAGCAGTTTCGACAGGGGGAATGAAAAACTGTTTTTT
15	.	TRBV9	.	TRBJ2-1	CASSRQPSSYNEQFF	TGTGCCAGCAGCAGACAGCCTAGCTCCTACAATGAGCAGTTCTTC
14	.	TRBV7-3	once	TRBJ1-1	CASSLTGQNTEAFF	TGTGCCAGCAGCCTGACGGGACAGAACACTGAAGCTTTCTTT
13	TRBD1	TRBV7-9	.	TRBJ2-7	CASSLVAGGEQYF	TGTGCCAGCAGCTTAGTCGCAGGGGGCGAGCAGTACTTC
13	TRBD2	TRBV2	.	TRBJ2-1	CASSGRGGGEQFF	TGTGCCAGCAGTGGTCGGGGGGGAGGCGAGCAGTTCTTC
14	.	TRBV6-5	.	TRBJ1-1	CASRVGRAGFEAFF	TGTGCCAGCAGAGTAGGCAGGGCAGGATTTGAAGCTTTCTTT
13	.	TRBV7-8	.	TRBJ2-7	CASSLAGPYEQYF	TGTGCCAGCAGCTTGGCAGGCCCCTACGAGCAGTACTTC
19	TRBD2	TRBV27	.	TRBJ2-3	CASSPPHGTSGRGTDTQYF	TGTGCCAGCAGTCCACCTCATGGGACTAGCGGGAGAGGCACAGATACGCAGTATTTT
14	TRBD2	TRBV19	.	TRBJ2-1	CASNSPGLANEQFF	TGTGCCAGTAATTCCCCGGGACTAGCCAATGAGCAGTTCTTC
16	TRBD1	TRBV5-5	.	TRBJ1-1	CASTQKLGTGESEAFF	TGTGCCAGCACCCAGAAATTAGGGACAGGGGAGAGTGAAGCTTTCTTT
15	TRBD1	TRBV6-5	.	TRBJ1-2	CASSTDRGLRYGYTF	TGTGCCAGCAGTACGGACAGGGGGCTTCGGTATGGCTACACCTTC